The 5 T cell receptor beta chains presented below share a single source sample, sequenced in a study of blood T cell repertoires in COVID-19. The repertoire was sequenced with immunoSEQ multiplex PCR; TCRdb's copy has only in-frame clones and lacks some. The repertoire holds some 180,000 clones, about 88% seen once, with less than 3% in the top ten. The sequenced sample consisted of peripheral blood. These receptors were taken from a woman older than 75 with COVID-19, enrolled during active disease.

This clone was picked up a small number of times. The rearrangement joins TRBV3-1 (or the pseudogene TRBV3-2) to TRBJ2-3, with 7 bases aligning to TRBD2. CDR3 length equals 13 residues. The J segment lost 2 bases and the V segment lost 8 bases, leaving 4 bases of the junction unmatched. Germline loops: CDR1 LGHDT, CDR2 YNNKEL (reference sequence). The CDR3 region is CASAAGVTDTQYF. The CDR3 coding sequence is TGTGCCAGCGCCGCGGGAGTCACAGATACGCAGTATTTT.

The CDR3 region is CASSPRQESNEKLFF. CDR3 nucleotide sequence: TGCGCCAGCAGCCCGCGACAGGAATCTAATGAAAAACTGTTTTTT. The chain has TRBV4-3 and TRBJ1-4, with a weak D call TRBD1 (6 bases). Trimming removed 4 bases at V and 3 bases at J, with 12 bases between. The CDR3 is made up of 15 amino acids. Germline V gene data show CDR1 as LGHNA and CDR2 as YSLEER.

V and J are TRBV28 and TRBJ1-1; D is unresolved. Germline V CDR1 and CDR2: MDHEN, SYDVKM. V lost 2 bases to trimming and J lost 1 base, with 11 bases between them. The CDR3 has 15 amino acids. CDR3 amino acids: CASSLSVRQNTEAFF. CDR3 nucleotides: TGTGCCAGCAGTTTAAGTGTGAGACAGAACACTGAAGCTTTCTTT.

The rearrangement uses TRBV5-8 and TRBJ1-3, with no clear D. V lost 7 bases, J lost 2 bases, and 10 bases lay in between. From germline, CDR1 is SGHTS and CDR2 YDEGEE. This CDR3 has 13 amino acids. The CDR3 here is CASPSGTGNTIYF. DNA of the CDR3: TGTGCCAGCCCATCGGGTACTGGAAACACCATATATTTT. Supplemented by reference TRBV5-8 and TRBJ1-3, the full variable domain reads EAGVTQSPTHLIKTRGQQATLRCSPISGHTSVYWYQQALGLGLQFLLWYDEGEERNRGNFPPRFSGRQFPNYSSELNVNALELEDSALYLCASPSGTGNTIYFGEGSWLTVV.

The CDR3 reads CASSGTGEVAFF. The CDR3 nucleotides read TGTGCCAGCAGTGGGACAGGGGAGGTAGCTTTCTTT. The rearrangement uses TRBV25-1 and TRBJ1-1; 9 bases are shared with TRBD1. Trimming at V came to 4 bases and at J to 10 bases, leaving 4 bases not matched to a gene. Per germline, CDR1 MGHDK and CDR2 SYGVNS. The CDR3 extends over 12 amino acids.